Following are 8 T cell receptor beta chains from one sample sequenced in a study of tumor and adjacent non-tumor tissue in lung cancer. RNA was extracted from bulk tissue without any cell sorting. This non-tumor lung sample came from over 3 cm beyond the tumor edge. The library came from three nested PCR rounds adapted from ARM-PCR protocols. TCRdb passed the multiplex PCR reads through MiXCR, listing each CDR3 protein once. The table lists about 86,000 distinct CDR3 sequences, about 77% of them singletons. The source material was distant non-tumor lung tissue. Every receptor here comes from a woman aged 50 to 60 with non-small cell lung cancer.

The rearrangement links TRBV6-5 to TRBJ2-1; tentative D call: TRBD2 (5 bases). This CDR3 has 15 amino acids. Germline V gene data show CDR1 as MNHEY and CDR2 as SVGAGI. CDR3 nucleotides: TGTGCTAGTAGTTACAGTCATAGCGTCTACAATGAGCAGTTCTTC. Its protein is CASSYSHSVYNEQFF.

This chain uses TRBV29-1 with TRBJ2-7; tentatively, D is TRBD2 (6 bases). This CDR3 contains 15 residues. Germline V lookup: CDR1 SQVTM, CDR2 ANQGSEA. The CDR3 sequence is CNVWLGGTGVSEQYF. The CDR3 DNA reads TGCAACGTCTGGTTGGGCGGGACGGGGGTGAGCGAGCAGTACTTC.

Worth noting for this clonotype: A clone one base away is much larger, so this may be a read error. J is TRBJ2-2 and V is TRBV11-2, with D perhaps matching TRBD2 (5 bases). Looked up from germline, CDR1 is SGHAT and CDR2 is FQNNGV. The CDR3 loop spans 13 amino acids. The CDR3 region is CASTWEFTGELLF. The CDR3 DNA follows: TGTGCCAGCACTTGGGAGTTCACCGGGGAGCTGTTATTT. Full variable domain (missing parts from reference TRBV11-2 and TRBJ2-2): EAGVAQSPRYKIIEKRQSVAFWCNPISGHATLYWYQQILGQGPKLLIQFQNNGVVDDSQLPKDRFSAERLKGVDSTLKIQPAKLEDSAVYLCASTWEFTGELLFGEGSRLTVL.

The chain uses TRBV29-1 and TRBJ1-5; D not resolved. CDR1 is SQVTM and CDR2 is ANQGSEA in the germline V gene. The CDR3 runs 14 residues. CDR3: CSVRTCDSNQPQHF. CDR3 in DNA: TGCAGTGTTAGGACGTGTGACAGCAATCAGCCCCAGCATTTT.

In regard to this clonotype: A read error may account for a junction end that differs from germline. The V gene is TRBV24-1, the J gene TRBJ2-5, with D uncertain. Germline-derived CDR1 and CDR2 are KGHDR and SFDVKD. The length of the CDR3 is 13 residues. The DNA for the CDR3 is TGTGCCACCATTGATGTTTTCCAAGAGACCCAGTACTTC. It codes for CATIDVFQETQYF.

The chain couples TRBV5-1 to TRBJ2-1, with D perhaps given as TRBD1 or TRBD2 (5 bases each). Trimming stripped 7 bases from V and 9 bases from J, with 26 bases between. The V gene's germline CDR1 is SGHRS and CDR2 YFSETQ. The CDR3 runs to 16 residues. CDR3 sequence (DNA): TGCGCCAGCCGAGTCCGTGGGGGAGCCATTGGCGTTGAGCAGTTCTTC. Translating it yields CASRVRGGAIGVEQFF.

In the case of this clonotype: One end of the junction varies from germline; a read error may be responsible. J is TRBJ2-3 and V is TRBV4-1; D gene uncertain. The CDR3 has 14 amino acids. Germline CDR1 is MGHRA and CDR2 is YSYEKL. The CDR3 spells CASSYEPSTDTLYF. CDR3 coding DNA: TGTGCCAGCAGCTACGAGCCAAGCACAGATACGCTGTATTTT.

On this clonotype itself: The junction departs from the called germline gene at one end, perhaps through a read error. This chain links TRBV29-1 with TRBJ1-1; no firm D call. From germline, CDR1 is SQVTM and CDR2 ANQGSEA. The CDR3 extends over 13 amino acids. In DNA form, the CDR3 reads TGCAGCGCCGAGGGATACCTGAACACTGAAACTTTCTTT. Its translation: CSAEGYLNTETFF.